The T cell receptor beta chain under discussion was sequenced for a study of technical replicates of blood from a few donors (dated by TCRdb to about 2017). A word on this clone: This clone's antigen is unknown. No base quality values were provided; no much bigger clone lies one nucleotide off.

The library was produced with the immunoSEQ multiplex PCR assay. Here the immuneACCESS table is served through TCRdb, limited to in-frame sequences with V and J called. Missing clones are a known gap in these copies; in checked studies unresolved V genes cover under half, and the rest lacks a known reason. This sample gives about 71,000 clones in total; around 89% of them show up just once. About 4.6% of the sample belongs to the ten largest clones. The CDR3 starts with the cysteine, ends with the phenylalanine, and has 15 residues. The read is trimmed to its CDR3 DNA, 45 bases read in frame from base 1. From the germline V gene, CDR1 is MNHNS and CDR2 is SASEGT. Trimming leaves V shorter by 7 bases and J shorter by 5 bases, with the junction holding 6 bases beyond the gene matches.

The material sequenced was PBMCs. This receptor was obtained from a human donor in good health. Some clones in this sample may be carry-over from other donors' samples. Here the chain combines TRBV6-1 and TRBJ2-2; TRBD1 lines up with 11 middle nucleotides. CDR3 loop: CASIGQGASTGELFF. The sequence in DNA is TGTGCCAGCATTGGACAGGGGGCAAGTACCGGGGAGCTGTTTTTT.